The 30 T cell receptor beta chains given below trace back to one sample, sequenced in a study of blood T cell repertoires in COVID-19. Sequencing was performed with immunoSEQ multiplex PCR; in TCRdb, only in-frame clones are kept and a portion is missing. Found here are under 250,000 clones, approximately 80% of them singletons; the top ten hold about 1.8%. Source material: PBMCs or T cells enriched from blood (not recorded which). These receptor sequences come from a man in his 60s who had recovered from COVID-19.

V usage is TRBV19 and J usage is TRBJ1-1; no clear D gene. Germline V CDR1 and CDR2: LNHDA, SQIVND (reference sequence). Trimming stripped 4 bases from V and 6 bases from J, with 12 bases between. The CDR3 runs to 13 residues. The CDR3 spells CASSTFAGSEAFF. The CDR3 nucleotides read TGTGCCAGTAGTACGTTTGCGGGCTCTGAAGCTTTCTTT.

The chain has TRBV7-9 and TRBJ1-2, with D maybe TRBD1 (5 bases). V lost 0 bases, J lost 4 bases, and 6 bases lay in between. CDR3 length: 13 amino acids. Germline CDR1 is SEHNR and CDR2 is FQNEAQ (reference sequence). The CDR3 DNA sequence: TGTGCCAGCAGCTTAGCCGACAGCTATGGCTACACCTTC. Its translation is CASSLADSYGYTF.

The count of this clone is one. CDR3 DNA: TGTGCCACCAGCAGAGGGCGGGGGTATCAAGAGACCCAGTACTTC. It codes for CATSRGRGYQETQYF. The V call is TRBV15, the J call TRBJ2-5, with 7 bases fitting TRBD2. The CDR3 runs 15 residues. Germline loops: CDR1 LNHNV, CDR2 YYDKDF (reference sequence). Unmatched junction bases numbered 4, after V lost 1 base and J lost 2 bases.

V and J are TRBV7-9 and TRBJ1-1; possibly TRBD1 for D (6 bases). Germline V lookup: CDR1 SEHNR, CDR2 FQNEAQ (reference sequence). V dropped 4 bases and J dropped 3 bases, with 9 bases sitting between them. This CDR3 is 13 amino acids long. The DNA of the CDR3 is TGTGCCAGCAGCTCACAGGGAGACACTGAAGCTTTCTTT. Translated: CASSSQGDTEAFF.

The table lists this clone with a count of one. This chain's CDR3 is CATGLAKETQYF. The CDR3, as DNA: TGTGCCACCGGACTAGCGAAGGAGACCCAGTACTTC. The chain combines TRBV10-3 with TRBJ2-5; 9 bases match TRBD2. The germline V gene has CDR1 ENHRY and CDR2 SYGVKD. J was trimmed by 5 bases and V by 10 bases; bases with no gene match: 5. The CDR3 runs to 12 residues.

In nucleotides, the CDR3 is TGTGCCAGTAGTGTCGACAGGGGGCTCGCCTATGGCTACACCTTC. Translating gives CASSVDRGLAYGYTF. This chain uses TRBV19 with TRBJ1-2, with TRBD1 matching 10 bases. From germline, CDR1 is LNHDA and CDR2 SQIVND (reference sequence). The CDR3 runs to 15 residues. V was clipped by 5 bases and J by 4 bases; unmatched bases: 7.

V is TRBV13 and J is TRBJ2-5; possible D gene TRBD1, 6 bases. The CDR3 loop spans 15 amino acids. Germline V gene sequence: CDR1 PRHDT, CDR2 FYEKMQ (reference sequence). Trimming shortened V by 4 bases and J by 7 bases, and 19 bases separated the two germline ends. CDR3 amino acids: CASSSKRDKWVTQYF. CDR3 coding DNA: TGTGCCAGCAGCTCCAAACGGGACAAGTGGGTGACCCAGTACTTC.

The chain uses TRBV20-1 and TRBJ1-2; D is uncertain. The germline V gene encodes CDR1 DFQATT and CDR2 SNEGSKA (reference sequence). V lost 3 bases and J lost 0, with 5 bases in between. The CDR3 extends over 12 amino acids. The CDR3 DNA is TGCAGTGCTAGTCCCGCTAACTATGGCTACACCTTC. It codes for CSASPANYGYTF.

This clone was seen only once. The rearrangement links TRBV2 to TRBJ1-6, with 7 bases matching TRBD1. V was pared by 2 bases and J by 6 bases, with 10 bases of the junction left unmatched. CDR1 and CDR2 from the germline V gene are SNHLY and FYNNEI. This CDR3 has 17 amino acids. CDR3 protein: CASSEWGQYLLNSPLHF. In DNA, the CDR3 is TGTGCCAGCAGTGAATGGGGACAGTATCTTCTTAATTCACCCCTCCACTTT. The full variable domain, its missing parts supplied by reference TRBV2 and TRBJ1-6, is EPEVTQTPSHQVTQMGQEVILRCVPISNHLYFYWYRQILGQKVEFLVSFYNNEISEKSEIFDDQFSVERPDGSNFTLKIRSTKLEDSAMYFCASSEWGQYLLNSPLHFGNGTRLTVT.

This chain uses TRBV2 with TRBJ1-5, with D unresolved. Trimming removed 6 bases from V and 6 bases from J, with 6 bases in between. Per germline, CDR1 SNHLY and CDR2 FYNNEI. This CDR3 spans 11 amino acids. Written as DNA, the CDR3 is TGTGCCAGCAGATATCCTCAGCCCCAGCATTTT. Protein: CASRYPQPQHF.

This rearrangement joins TRBV5-5 to TRBJ2-2; D is perhaps TRBD2 (7 bases). The CDR3 contains 16 residues. CDR1 and CDR2 (germline): SGHKS, YYEKEE (reference sequence). Deletions cut 6 bases from V and 1 base from J, with 16 bases between. The CDR3 bases are TGTGCCAGCACCCTAGGGGGAGGGCGGAACACCGGGGAGCTGTTTTTT. Translating it yields CASTLGGGRNTGELFF.

The chain links TRBV7-8 to TRBJ1-1, with TRBD1 as a possible D gene (5 bases). Germline V gene lookup returns CDR1 SGHVS and CDR2 FQNEAQ. Trimming cost V 5 bases and J 4 bases, with 14 bases left between them. This CDR3 contains 14 residues. The CDR3: CASSRGRGITEAFF. The CDR3, as DNA: TGTGCCAGCAGCCGCGGACGGGGGATCACTGAAGCTTTCTTT. Complete variable domain (other parts from reference TRBV7-8 and TRBJ1-1): GAGVSQSPRYKVAKRGQDVALRCDPISGHVSLFWYQQALGQGPEFLTYFQNEAQLDKSGLPSDRFFAERPEGSVSTLKIQRTQQEDSAVYLCASSRGRGITEAFFGQGTRLTVV.

V usage is TRBV6-5 and J usage is TRBJ1-1, with D hard to call. V was pared by 2 bases and J by 1 base, with 8 bases between. Germline V gene lookup returns CDR1 MNHEY and CDR2 SVGAGI. This CDR3 is 14 amino acids long. In nucleotides, the CDR3 is TGTGCCAGCAGTTACAATGAGGGGAACACTGAAGCTTTCTTT. It specifies CASSYNEGNTEAFF.

The chain links TRBV6-5 to TRBJ1-2; possibly TRBD1 for D (6 bases). V was clipped by 4 bases and J by 4 bases, with 13 bases between them. The CDR3 is made up of 14 amino acids. CDR1 is MNHEY, CDR2 SVGAGI, per germline. The CDR3 is CASSSTETGYGYTF. The CDR3 nucleotides are TGTGCCAGCAGTTCAACCGAGACAGGCTATGGCTACACCTTC.

The chain is built from TRBV11-2 and TRBJ2-2; TRBD2 agrees at 7 bases. Germline values: CDR1 SGHAT, CDR2 FQNNGV. With V trimmed by 2 bases and J by 1 base, 4 bases remained unmatched. The CDR3 totals 16 residues. For the CDR3, the DNA is TGTGCCAGCAGCTTACGTCTAGCGGTGAACACCGGGGAGCTGTTTTTT. This translates into CASSLRLAVNTGELFF.

This clone was recorded only once. J is TRBJ2-1 and V is TRBV4-1; tentative D call: TRBD1 (6 bases). The CDR3 extends over 16 amino acids. CDR1 and CDR2 (germline): MGHRA, YSYEKL. Trimming cost V 0 bases and J 7 bases, with 16 bases left between them. Written as DNA, the CDR3 is TGCGCCAGCAGCCAAGAAGGGCAGGGGATGGAAAATGAGCAGTTCTTC. Its protein product is CASSQEGQGMENEQFF.

This chain links TRBV18 with TRBJ1-1; the match to TRBD1 covers 8 bases. Per germline, CDR1 KGHSH and CDR2 LQKENI. V trimming: 3 bases; J trimming: 2 bases; junction bases outside the gene matches: 2. This CDR3 region has 14 residues. CDR3 sequence reads: CASSPQGANTEAFF. In DNA form, the CDR3 reads TGTGCCAGCTCACCTCAGGGGGCAAACACTGAAGCTTTCTTT.

This chain joins TRBV18 and TRBJ2-1; D perhaps matches TRBD1 (6 bases). The CDR3 is 15 amino acids. V lost 2 bases and J 4 bases, leaving 12 bases between the germline ends. Germline CDR1 is KGHSH and CDR2 is LQKENI. CDR3 nucleotides: TGTGCCAGCTCACCATTGACAGGCCGGTACAATGAGCAGTTCTTC. This codes for CASSPLTGRYNEQFF.

This chain uses TRBV18 with TRBJ2-1, with a weak D call TRBD2 (5 bases). The germline V gene encodes CDR1 KGHSH and CDR2 LQKENI. The germline V and J ends were trimmed by 2 bases and 7 bases, with 15 bases remaining between them. This CDR3 spans 15 amino acids. The CDR3 DNA sequence: TGTGCCAGCTCACCATATGTCGGGGAAGGGAATGAGCAGTTCTTC. As protein: CASSPYVGEGNEQFF.

The chain is built from TRBV25-1 and TRBJ1-6, with D possibly matching TRBD1 (5 bases). Between the trimmed V and J ends, which lost 0 bases and 8 bases, there was a span of 11 bases. Germline CDR1 reads MGHDK; CDR2 reads SYGVNS. The length of the CDR3 is 15 residues. The CDR3 bases are TGTGCCAGCAGTGAATATCAGGGTTTTGATTCACCCCTCCACTTT. Its translation is CASSEYQGFDSPLHF.

The chain recombines TRBV7-6 with TRBJ1-1; D is unclear. The length of the CDR3 is 14 residues. Germline-derived CDR1 and CDR2 are SGHVS and FNYEAQ. Trimming removed 0 bases at V and 3 bases at J, with 8 bases between. CDR3 DNA: TGTGCCAGCAGCTTAGCCCCCGGGGACACTGAAGCTTTCTTT. Translating it yields CASSLAPGDTEAFF.

V usage is TRBV11-1 and J usage is TRBJ1-2; D is unresolved. CDR3 length: 14 amino acids. With 5 bases removed from V and 4 bases from J, the gap between germline ends came to 14 bases. Germline CDR1 is SGHAT and CDR2 is FQDESV (reference sequence). CDR3 DNA sequence: TGTGCCAGCAGCGTCTCCCGGGAGAGCTATGGCTACACCTTC. Its protein is CASSVSRESYGYTF.

The chain recombines TRBV15 with TRBJ2-3; the D is unclear. Looked up from germline, CDR1 is LNHNV and CDR2 is YYDKDF (reference sequence). The V gene lost 6 bases and the J gene lost 6 bases, with 10 bases spanning the gap. There are 12 residues in the CDR3. CDR3 residues: CATRGEADTQYF. The CDR3 bases are TGTGCCACCAGAGGAGAGGCGGATACGCAGTATTTT.

Concerning this clone itself: One end of the junction does not line up with germline, which may come from a read error. The V and J genes are TRBV5-1 and TRBJ2-3; 7 nucleotides line up with TRBD2. Germline values: CDR1 SGHRS, CDR2 YFSETQ. CDR3 size: 15 residues. This chain's CDR3 is CASSPGGGPTDMQYF. The DNA of the CDR3 is TGCGCCAGCAGCCCGGGCGGGGGTCCCACAGATATGCAGTATTTT. Full variable domain (rest looked up from reference TRBV5-1 and TRBJ2-3): KAGVTQTPRYLIKTRGQQVTLSCSPISGHRSVSWYQQTPGQGLQFLFEYFSETQRNKGNFPGRFSGRQFSNSRSEMNVSTLELGDSALYLCASSPGGGPTDMQYFGPGTRLTVL.

V is TRBV7-8 and J is TRBJ2-1; D unresolved. Per germline, CDR1 SGHVS and CDR2 FQNEAQ. Between the trimmed V and J ends, which lost 5 bases and 6 bases, there was a span of 17 bases. The CDR3 consists of 15 residues. This CDR3 is CASSVRRVSLNEQFF. The CDR3 DNA reads TGTGCCAGCAGCGTTCGCCGTGTGAGCCTCAATGAGCAGTTCTTC.

The chain uses TRBV29-1 and TRBJ1-5, with a weak D call TRBD1 (5 bases). The CDR3 is made up of 15 amino acids. Trimming shortened V by 6 bases and J by 5 bases, and 20 bases separated the two germline ends. Per the germline V gene, CDR1 is SQVTM and CDR2 is ANQGSEA. The DNA of the CDR3 is TGCAGCGTCGTAAAGGACGGGGGACGGGATCAGCCCCAGCATTTT. Translating it yields CSVVKDGGRDQPQHF.

This chain uses TRBV3-1 (or the pseudogene TRBV3-2) with TRBJ2-1; D is perhaps TRBD1 (6 bases). The CDR3 consists of 14 residues. Germline CDR1 reads LGHDT; CDR2 reads YNNKEL (reference sequence). Trimming removed 0 bases from V and 11 bases from J, with 14 bases in between. The CDR3 spells CASSQETGPMKQFF. CDR3 DNA sequence: TGTGCCAGCAGCCAAGAAACAGGGCCGATGAAGCAGTTCTTC.

The V and J genes are TRBV27 and TRBJ1-2; a weak D match, TRBD1 (5 bases). Trimming took 5 bases from V and 4 from J, leaving 14 bases between them. CDR3 length equals 14 residues. CDR1 and CDR2 (germline): MNHEY, SMNVEV (reference sequence). CDR3 region: CASSPRQTIYGYTF. The CDR3 DNA is TGTGCCAGCAGTCCTCGACAGACGATCTATGGCTACACCTTC.

This clone is a singleton in its sample. The chain is built from TRBV11-3 and TRBJ1-6; perhaps TRBD1 as D (5 bases). Trimming cost V 2 bases and J 6 bases, with 14 bases left between them. Germline V CDR1 and CDR2: SGHNT, YENEEA. The CDR3 is 16 residues long. CDR3 in DNA: TGTGCCAGCAGCTTAAATTCGGTGGGGGGTAATTCACCCCTCCACTTT. As protein: CASSLNSVGGNSPLHF.

The CDR3 is CASSVVAGGSRDTQYF. CDR3 bases: TGTGCCAGCAGCGTAGTAGCGGGGGGTTCACGGGATACGCAGTATTTT. The chain joins TRBV9 to TRBJ2-3; 10 positions match TRBD2. This CDR3 region has 16 residues. After removal of 0 bases from V and 6 bases from J, the junction contained 7 bases not matched to a gene. CDR1 and CDR2 (germline): SGDLS, YYNGEE.